These T cell receptor beta chains were read from a single sample in a study of cytomegalovirus exposure and HLA in healthy donors. TCRdb's table, derived via immunoSEQ multiplex PCR, lists solely in-frame clones and lacks some. The sample records some 120,000 clones, more than 65% being singletons. The sequenced sample was PBMCs. The origin of the receptors is a man younger than 35 in good health and CMV-seropositive. CDR3s include the opening cysteine and the closing phenylalanine or tryptophan. The order of the fields is V gene, J gene, clone size, D gene, CDR3 DNA, CDR3 protein. D genes are given only for firm matches. Clone size is stated in some rows and not others, as once, few, many or a class when expanded.

TRBV2	TRBJ2-1	NA	TRBD1	TGTGCCAGCAGTGAAGCGCCAGGGGGCCTAAACAATGAGCAGTTCTTC	CASSEAPGGLNNEQFF
TRBV4-3	TRBJ1-1	NA	NA	TGCGCCAGCAGCCAAGGCCGGGGGTTCGGCACTGAAGCTTTCTTT	CASSQGRGFGTEAFF
TRBV27	TRBJ1-1	NA	NA	TGTGCCAGCAGTTCGATCTCTCTACAGGGGAACACTGAAGCTTTCTTT	CASSSISLQGNTEAFF
TRBV4-3	TRBJ2-7	NA	TRBD2	TGCGCCAGCAGCCAAGGACTAGCGGACTCCTACGAGCAGTACTTC	CASSQGLADSYEQYF
TRBV6-6	TRBJ2-3	NA	TRBD2	TGTGCCAGCAGAAAACTAGCGACAGATACGCAGTATTTT	CASRKLATDTQYF
TRBV18	TRBJ2-2	NA	NA	TGTGCCAGCTCACCACAGGGGCGGTTAGCCGGGGAGCTGTTTTTT	CASSPQGRLAGELFF
TRBV6-5	TRBJ1-1	NA	TRBD1	TGTGCCAGCAGAAAGGACAGGTTCGGAACTGAAGCTTTCTTT	CASRKDRFGTEAFF
TRBV2	TRBJ2-1	once	NA	TGTGCCAGCAGTACCCAGGGGTTCTCCTACAATGAGCAGTTCTTC	CASSTQGFSYNEQFF
TRBV9	TRBJ2-1	NA	NA	TGTGCCAGCAGCACTGGGTCAGGGGTTGAGCAGTTCTTC	CASSTGSGVEQFF
TRBV6-5	TRBJ2-1	NA	NA	TGTGCCAGCAGTGTACAGGGCTACAATGAGCAGTTCTTC	CASSVQGYNEQFF
TRBV9	TRBJ2-3	NA	TRBD2	TGTGCCAGCAGCCTCTCGGGTGGGACTAGCGGGGGAGATACGCAGTATTTT	CASSLSGGTSGGDTQYF
TRBV19	TRBJ2-1	once	NA	TGTGCCAGTAGTGGAATACAACCTGGACAGCAGCATGAGCAGTTCTTC	CASSGIQPGQQHEQFF
TRBV10-3	TRBJ2-7	NA	NA	TGTGCCATCAAAGGTCAGGGAACGGCATACGAGCAGTACTTC	CAIKGQGTAYEQYF
TRBV11-2	TRBJ2-4	NA	NA	TGTGCCAGCAGGACTGACGGGGAAAACATTCAGTACTTC	CASRTDGENIQYF
TRBV30	TRBJ1-1	once	NA	TGTGCCTGGGCGACAGGTCTGAACACTGAAGCTTTCTTT	CAWATGLNTEAFF
TRBV5-1	TRBJ1-3	NA	TRBD1	TGCGCCAGCAGCCCTACTATAAACGGACAGGGGGCTGGAAACACCATATATTTT	CASSPTINGQGAGNTIYF
TRBV4-1	TRBJ2-5	NA	NA	TGCGCCAGCAGCCAAGCCTTGTTCCAAGAGACCCAGTACTTC	CASSQALFQETQYF
TRBV7-9	TRBJ2-7	NA	TRBD2	TGTGCCAGCGAGCGGAAAACCGGGACTATAGCATACACCGAGCAGTACTTC	CASERKTGTIAYTEQYF
TRBV7-2	TRBJ2-5	NA	TRBD2	TGTGCCAGCAGCTTAGAGTCAGCGGGGCCCCAGACCCAGTACTTC	CASSLESAGPQTQYF
TRBV30	TRBJ1-2	NA	NA	TGTGCCTGGAGTGTACAGAGACAGATTGGCTACACCTTC	CAWSVQRQIGYTF
TRBV6-1	TRBJ1-6	NA	TRBD1	TGTGCCAGCGGCCCTTATACAGGGGGCGCGGGTATCCTCCACTTT	CASGPYTGGAGILHF
TRBV5-1	TRBJ1-5	NA	NA	TGCGCCAGCAGCTTGGATGGGCAGGGCGCCCAGCATTTT	CASSLDGQGAQHF
TRBV7-7	TRBJ1-2	NA	TRBD1	TGTGCCAGCAGCCGGGACAGGAGTTACACCTTC	CASSRDRSYTF
TRBV11-2	TRBJ2-1	NA	NA	TGTGCCAGCAGCTTAATGCTAGCTTCCAGTTATAATGAGCAGTTCTTC	CASSLMLASSYNEQFF
TRBV29-1	TRBJ2-7	NA	NA	TGCAGCGCGGCTGGGGGTAGCGGCTACGAGCAGTACTTC	CSAAGGSGYEQYF
TRBV6-5	TRBJ2-2	NA	NA	TGTGCCAGCAGTTACTCGAGGCGATTGACCGGGGAGCTGTTTTTT	CASSYSRRLTGELFF
TRBV5-1	TRBJ1-6	NA	NA	TGCGCCAGCAGCACCGGGACACTAAATTCACCCCTCCACTTT	CASSTGTLNSPLHF
TRBV9	TRBJ2-7	NA	NA	TGTGCCAGCAGCGTAGCCCAGGGGTCCGAGCAGTACTTC	CASSVAQGSEQYF
TRBV6-5	TRBJ2-1	NA	NA	TGTGCCAGCAGCATACGGGAGATCCCCTACAATGAGCAGTTCTTC	CASSIREIPYNEQFF
TRBV5-1	TRBJ2-6	NA	TRBD2	TGCGCCAGCAGCCCGGGAGGTGGGGCCAACGTCCTGACTTTC	CASSPGGGANVLTF
TRBV9	TRBJ2-6	NA	NA	TGTGCCAGCAGCCCATTAGGGGATCCGACTGGGGCCAACGTCCTGACTTTC	CASSPLGDPTGANVLTF
TRBV6-1	TRBJ1-4	NA	TRBD1	TGTGTCAGCAGGAAGGACAGGGTGAATGAAAAACTGTTTTTT	CVSRKDRVNEKLFF
TRBV13	TRBJ2-7	NA	TRBD2	TGTGCCAGCAGCTTAGTGGGTAGCGGGAGCGGTGAGCAGTACTTC	CASSLVGSGSGEQYF
TRBV30	TRBJ1-6	few	TRBD1	TGTGCCTGGAGAGAGGGGGCCCAATGGCTCCTCCACTTT	CAWREGAQWLLHF
TRBV7-2	TRBJ2-2	NA	NA	TGTGCCAGCAGCTTCGTTTCTGCAGCGGGCAACACCGGGGAGCTGTTTTTT	CASSFVSAAGNTGELFF
TRBV18	TRBJ2-3	few	NA	TGTGCCAGCTCATTGAGAGCGGATACGCAGTATTTT	CASSLRADTQYF
TRBV4-3	TRBJ2-5	NA	NA	TGCGCCAGCAGCCAAGAGGCGGTTGGACTCAAAGAGACCCAGTACTTC	CASSQEAVGLKETQYF
TRBV29-1	TRBJ1-3	once	NA	TGCAGCGTTGCGGTTGGAAACACCATATATTTT	CSVAVGNTIYF
TRBV7-8	TRBJ2-4	NA	TRBD2	TGTGCCAGCAGCTTAGGGACTTCCGGGACTAGAGGGGGCATTCAGTACTTC	CASSLGTSGTRGGIQYF
TRBV9	TRBJ1-3	NA	TRBD1	TGTGCCAGCAGCGTAGTACCGGGACAGGGAGACGCCATATATTTT	CASSVVPGQGDAIYF